This T cell receptor (beta chain) was captured in a study of blood T cells in healthy people across ages. Study-level findings and limits: PBMCs that were unsorted prevented a conclusive naive versus antigen-experienced comparison.

This clonotype has a count of ten or more. Its antigen remains unknown. A second PCR, run for about 6 to 11 cycles, used a sample-barcoded 5' primer plus a J-beta primer mix. Every sample produced at least 2.5 million CDR3-containing paired-end reads. MiXCR, run by TCRdb on the 5' RACE reads, gives a single entry per CDR3 protein. This sample yields some 560,000 distinct CDR3 sequences, of which roughly a quarter are seen a single time; approximately 3.6% belongs to the top ten. Germline loops: CDR1 SEHNR, CDR2 FQNEAQ (reference sequence). V lost 8 bases, J lost 3 bases, and 11 bases lay in between. The CDR3 length is 12 residues. This same sample was also part of a study on T cells of mothers and their children. From that report: A second PCR was performed with the M1S primer. This primer added sample barcodes and 2-4 random nucleotides. Thymic selection molds TCR recombination products alike in related and unrelated pairs.

The sequencing input was blood. The chain carries TRBV7-9 and TRBJ2-7, with D maybe TRBD1 (5 bases). This sequence was found in a boy younger than 10 in good health. The DNA for the CDR3 is TGTGCCAGCTCACCAACAGGCTACGAGCAGTACTTC. It encodes CASSPTGYEQYF.